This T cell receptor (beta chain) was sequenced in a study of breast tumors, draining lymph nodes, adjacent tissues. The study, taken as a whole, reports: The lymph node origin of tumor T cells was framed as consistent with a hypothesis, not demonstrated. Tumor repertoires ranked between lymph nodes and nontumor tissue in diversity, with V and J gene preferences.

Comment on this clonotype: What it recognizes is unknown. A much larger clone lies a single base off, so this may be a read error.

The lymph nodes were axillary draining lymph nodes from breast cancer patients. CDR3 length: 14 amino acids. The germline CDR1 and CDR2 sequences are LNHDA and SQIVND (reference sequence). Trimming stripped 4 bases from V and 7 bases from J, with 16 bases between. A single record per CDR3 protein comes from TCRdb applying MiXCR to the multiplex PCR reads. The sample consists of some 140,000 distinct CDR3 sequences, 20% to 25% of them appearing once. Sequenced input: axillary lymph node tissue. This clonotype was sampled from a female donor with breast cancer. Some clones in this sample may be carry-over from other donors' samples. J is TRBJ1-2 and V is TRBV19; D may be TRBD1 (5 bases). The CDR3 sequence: CASSTPGPVAGYTF. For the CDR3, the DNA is TGTGCCAGTAGTACTCCGGGACCGGTGGCTGGCTACACCTTC.